Listed here is a single T cell receptor beta chain. Data came from immunoSEQ multiplex PCR; TCRdb stores just in-frame clones and leaves some out. The sample yields approximately 67,000 clones, roughly nine tenths seen once. These data come from a study of T cells after somatic rescue of genetic block. Trimming stripped 5 bases from V and 3 bases from J, with 20 bases between. CDR1 is SEHNR, CDR2 FQNEAQ, per germline (reference sequence). There are 18 residues in the CDR3. The sequencing input was peripheral blood mononuclear cells (PBMCs). The V gene is TRBV7-9, the J gene TRBJ1-6; D is uncertain. This TCR was sampled from a man aged 40-55 years. The CDR3 DNA follows: TGTGCCAGCAGCCCCCCGAAGGCCAGTGCTGACTATAATTCACCCCTCCACTTT. Protein sequence: CASSPPKASADYNSPLHF.